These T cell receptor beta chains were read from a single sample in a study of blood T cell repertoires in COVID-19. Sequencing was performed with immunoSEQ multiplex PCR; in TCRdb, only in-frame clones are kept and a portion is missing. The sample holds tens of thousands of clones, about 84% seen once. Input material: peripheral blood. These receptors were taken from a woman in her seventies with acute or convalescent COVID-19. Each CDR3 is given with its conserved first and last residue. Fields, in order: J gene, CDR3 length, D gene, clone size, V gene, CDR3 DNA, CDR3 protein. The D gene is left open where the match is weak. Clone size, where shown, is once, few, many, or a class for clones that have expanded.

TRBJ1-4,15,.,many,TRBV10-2,TGCGCCAGCAGTGGCGTCGGAGTAACTAATGAAAAACTGTTTTTT,CASSGVGVTNEKLFF
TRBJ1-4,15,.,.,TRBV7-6,TGTGCCAGCAGCTTAAACGACAGCCCTAATGAAAAACTGTTTTTT,CASSLNDSPNEKLFF
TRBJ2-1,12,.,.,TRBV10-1,TGCGCCAGCACCGCGACAGGAGGTGAGCAGTTCTTC,CASTATGGEQFF
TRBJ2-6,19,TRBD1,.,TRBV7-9,TGTGCCAGCAGCATATGGACAGGTACCCCTTTCTCTGGGGCCAACGTCCTGACTTTC,CASSIWTGTPFSGANVLTF
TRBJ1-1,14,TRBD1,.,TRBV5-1,TGCGCCAGCAGCTCAACAGGGGTGAGCACTGAAGCTTTCTTT,CASSSTGVSTEAFF
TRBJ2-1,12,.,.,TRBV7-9,TGTGCCAGCAGCTTTGAGGACAATGAGCAGTTCTTC,CASSFEDNEQFF
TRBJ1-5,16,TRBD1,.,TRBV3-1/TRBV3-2,TGTGCCAGCAGCCAACAGGGGGCGCAGGGCAATCAGCCCCAGCATTTT,CASSQQGAQGNQPQHF
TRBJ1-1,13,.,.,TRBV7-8,TGTGCCAGCAGCTTGGTACGGGGTACTGAAGCTTTCTTT,CASSLVRGTEAFF
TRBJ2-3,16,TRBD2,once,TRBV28,TGTGCCAGCAGGCCTTCACTAGCGGGGAGCACAGATACGCAGTATTTT,CASRPSLAGSTDTQYF
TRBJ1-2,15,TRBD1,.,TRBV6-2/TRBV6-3,TGTGCCAGCACCCCCTCCGGGACAGGGAACTATGGCTACACCTTC,CASTPSGTGNYGYTF
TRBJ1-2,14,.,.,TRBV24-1,TGTGCCACCAGTGATTTCTCCAGATCCGATGGCTACACCTTC,CATSDFSRSDGYTF
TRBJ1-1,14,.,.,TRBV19,TGTGCCAGTAGTATAGGGCAGGTGAACACTGAAGCTTTCTTT,CASSIGQVNTEAFF
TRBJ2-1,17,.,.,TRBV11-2,TGTGCCAGCAGCTTAGATGGTTGGGCAGGGTATTACAATGAGCAGTTCTTC,CASSLDGWAGYYNEQFF
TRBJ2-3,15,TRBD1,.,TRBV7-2,TGTGCCAGCAGCCTAACAGGGGGCGTCGCAGATACGCAGTATTTT,CASSLTGGVADTQYF
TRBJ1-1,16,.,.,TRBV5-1,TGCGCCAGCAGCTTGGGGTCGGGGGTGGTGAACACTGAAGCTTTCTTT,CASSLGSGVVNTEAFF
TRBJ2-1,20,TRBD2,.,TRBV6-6,TGTGCCAGCAGTCGGTCCCTGCGACTAGCGGGGGGGCCTTCCTACAATGAGCAGTTCTTC,CASSRSLRLAGGPSYNEQFF